These T cell receptor beta chains were read from a single sample in a study of blood T cell repertoires in COVID-19. TCRdb's copy holds only in-frame clones and misses some; the assay was immunoSEQ multiplex PCR. The table has a few hundred thousand clones, 90% seen once. The material sequenced was peripheral blood. The receptors here all came from a woman aged 60-75 years with COVID-19, enrolled during active disease. CDR3s include the opening cysteine and the closing phenylalanine or tryptophan. The D gene is left open where the match is weak. Only some rows state a clone size, as once, few, many or a class for expanded clones.

V: TRBV6-5
J: TRBJ2-3
D: TRBD1
size: once
DNA: TGTGCCAGCAGGGGGACAGTCCGAGATACGCAGTATTTT
CDR3: CASRGTVRDTQYF

V: TRBV7-9
J: TRBJ1-1
D: -
size: -
DNA: TGTGCCAGCAGGGCCAGGGACAAAAAGTCTGAAGCTTTCTTT
CDR3: CASRARDKKSEAFF

V: TRBV2
J: TRBJ2-5
D: -
size: -
DNA: TGTGCCTGCACAGGGAATGAAGAGACCCAGTACTTC
CDR3: CACTGNEETQYF

V: TRBV12-3/TRBV12-4
J: TRBJ1-2
D: -
size: -
DNA: TGTGCCAGCAGTTTAGAGTTAGGCGGGGGCTACACCTTC
CDR3: CASSLELGGGYTF

V: TRBV5-1
J: TRBJ2-7
D: TRBD1
size: -
DNA: TGCGCCAGCAGCGTTGCCACAGGGGCCCCCTACGAGCAGTACTTC
CDR3: CASSVATGAPYEQYF

V: TRBV3-1/TRBV3-2
J: TRBJ1-1
D: TRBD1
size: once
DNA: TGTGCCAGCAGCCTACAGGGGGCGGCTGAAGCTTTCTTT
CDR3: CASSLQGAAEAFF

V: TRBV6-2/TRBV6-3
J: TRBJ2-1
D: TRBD2
size: -
DNA: TGTGCCAGCAGCCCGGGACTAGCGGGGGGGCCCCAGTTCTTC
CDR3: CASSPGLAGGPQFF

V: TRBV11-2
J: TRBJ1-2
D: -
size: -
DNA: TGTGCCAGCAGCACCCGGGGGGCGCTAAACTATGGCTACACCTTC
CDR3: CASSTRGALNYGYTF

V: TRBV5-4
J: TRBJ2-2
D: -
size: -
DNA: TGTGCCAGCAGCGAAGGAAACAGGGTCACCGGGGAGCTGTTTTTT
CDR3: CASSEGNRVTGELFF

V: TRBV4-3
J: TRBJ2-1
D: TRBD2
size: -
DNA: TGCGCCAGCAGCCAAGTAGGGACTAGCGCCTACAATGAGCAGTTCTTC
CDR3: CASSQVGTSAYNEQFF

V: TRBV29-1
J: TRBJ2-3
D: TRBD2
size: few
DNA: TGCAGCGTTCCTGCTAGCGGGGGGGTGACAGATACGCAGTATTTT
CDR3: CSVPASGGVTDTQYF

V: TRBV5-1
J: TRBJ1-1
D: TRBD1
size: -
DNA: TGCGCCAGCAGCTTCAGGGGGCGGTTGAACACTGAAGCTTTCTTT
CDR3: CASSFRGRLNTEAFF

V: TRBV18
J: TRBJ2-3
D: TRBD1
size: -
DNA: TGTGCCAGCTCACCAGGGTGGGGACAGGGCACAGATACGCAGTATTTT
CDR3: CASSPGWGQGTDTQYF

V: TRBV6-2/TRBV6-3
J: TRBJ1-5
D: -
size: -
DNA: TGTGCCAGCAGTTACGATGGGGGCGGTTATCAGCCCCAGCATTTT
CDR3: CASSYDGGGYQPQHF

V: TRBV19
J: TRBJ1-1
D: -
size: -
DNA: TGTGCCAGTAGTATGAGGCGCTCGAACACTGAAGCTTTCTTT
CDR3: CASSMRRSNTEAFF

V: TRBV3-1/TRBV3-2
J: TRBJ1-2
D: -
size: -
DNA: TGTGCCAGCAGCCCGGACAGCTATGGCTACACCTTC
CDR3: CASSPDSYGYTF